Detailed here is one T cell receptor (beta chain). This table comes from immunoSEQ multiplex PCR, and its TCRdb copy is limited to in-frame clones, with some not included. The sample consists of around 56,000 clones, around nine tenths of them appearing once. This sample was included in a study of T cell changes during pregnancy in multiple sclerosis. V shed 9 bases and J shed 0 bases, with 12 bases lying between them. Germline V CDR1 and CDR2: ENHRY, SYGVKD. The CDR3 length is 13 residues. The receptor's source is a female donor with multiple sclerosis, enrolled in a pregnancy study. This specimen was peripheral blood, taken after pregnancy. The chain links TRBV10-3 to TRBJ2-7, with D perhaps matching TRBD2 (6 bases). CDR3 sequence: CAIRTTSSYEQYF. The CDR3 DNA reads TGTGCCATTCGGACTACCTCCTCCTACGAGCAGTACTTC.